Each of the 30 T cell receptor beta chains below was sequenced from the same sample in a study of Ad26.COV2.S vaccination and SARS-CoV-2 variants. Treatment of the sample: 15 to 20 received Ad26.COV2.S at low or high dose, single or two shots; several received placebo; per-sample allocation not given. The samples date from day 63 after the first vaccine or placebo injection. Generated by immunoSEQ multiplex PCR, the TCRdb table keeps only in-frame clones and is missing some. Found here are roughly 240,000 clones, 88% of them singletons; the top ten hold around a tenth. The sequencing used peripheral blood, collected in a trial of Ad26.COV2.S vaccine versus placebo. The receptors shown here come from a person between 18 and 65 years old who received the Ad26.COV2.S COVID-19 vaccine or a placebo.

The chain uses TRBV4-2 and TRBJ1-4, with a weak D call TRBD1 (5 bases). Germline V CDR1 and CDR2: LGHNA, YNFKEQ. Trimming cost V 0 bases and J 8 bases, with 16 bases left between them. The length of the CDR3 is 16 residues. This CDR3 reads CASSQEDVQGGEKLFF. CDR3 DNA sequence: TGTGCCAGCAGCCAAGAGGATGTCCAGGGTGGCGAAAAACTGTTTTTT.

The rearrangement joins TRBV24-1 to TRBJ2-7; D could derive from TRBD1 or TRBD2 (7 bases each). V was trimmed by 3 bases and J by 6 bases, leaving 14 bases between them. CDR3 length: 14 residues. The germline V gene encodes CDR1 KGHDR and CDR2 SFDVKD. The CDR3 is CATSDLRGGGEQYF. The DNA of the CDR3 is TGTGCCACCAGTGATCTCAGGGGGGGCGGCGAGCAGTACTTC.

CDR3: CASSTAGNTIYF. The CDR3 nucleotides read TGTGCCAGTAGTACAGCTGGAAACACCATATATTTT. V and J are TRBV19 and TRBJ1-3; D gene ambiguous. The V gene lost 4 bases and the J gene lost 2 bases, with 3 bases spanning the gap. CDR1 is LNHDA and CDR2 is SQIVND in the germline V gene (reference sequence). CDR3 size: 12 residues.

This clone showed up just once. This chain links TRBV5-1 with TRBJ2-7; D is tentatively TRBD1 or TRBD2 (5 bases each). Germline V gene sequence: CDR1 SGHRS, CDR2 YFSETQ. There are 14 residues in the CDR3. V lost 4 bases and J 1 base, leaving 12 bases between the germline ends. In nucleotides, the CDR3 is TGCGCCAGCAGCGCCGGGACGGTGTCCTACGAGCAGTACTTC. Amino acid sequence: CASSAGTVSYEQYF. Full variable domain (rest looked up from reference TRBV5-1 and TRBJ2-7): KAGVTQTPRYLIKTRGQQVTLSCSPISGHRSVSWYQQTPGQGLQFLFEYFSETQRNKGNFPGRFSGRQFSNSRSEMNVSTLELGDSALYLCASSAGTVSYEQYFGPGTRLTVT.

The CDR3 spells CASSMPEETRGAYEQYF. The CDR3 DNA sequence: TGTGCCAGTAGTATGCCCGAGGAGACTCGGGGGGCCTACGAGCAGTACTTC. The chain has TRBV19 and TRBJ2-7, with TRBD2 identical over 7 bases. J lost 2 bases, V lost 3 bases, and 13 bases had no gene match. The CDR3 runs 17 residues. Germline CDR1 is LNHDA and CDR2 is SQIVND (reference sequence).

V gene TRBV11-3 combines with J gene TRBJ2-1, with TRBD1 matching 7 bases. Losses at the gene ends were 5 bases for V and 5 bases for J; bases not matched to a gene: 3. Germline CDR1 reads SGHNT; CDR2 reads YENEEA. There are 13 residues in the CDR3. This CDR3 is CASSDRDDNEQFF. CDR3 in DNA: TGTGCCAGCAGCGACAGGGACGACAATGAGCAGTTCTTC. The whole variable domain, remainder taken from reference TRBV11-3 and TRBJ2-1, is EAGVVQSPRYKIIEKKQPVAFWCNPISGHNTLYWYLQNLGQGPELLIRYENEEAVDDSQLPKDRFSAERLKGVDSTLKIQPAELGDSAVYLCASSDRDDNEQFFGPGTRLTVL.

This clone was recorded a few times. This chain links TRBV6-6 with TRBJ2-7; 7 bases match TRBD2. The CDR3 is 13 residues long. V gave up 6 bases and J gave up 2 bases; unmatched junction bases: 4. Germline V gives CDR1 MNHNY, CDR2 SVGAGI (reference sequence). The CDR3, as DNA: TGTGCCAGCAGGAGCGGGACCGCCTACGAGCAGTACTTC. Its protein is CASRSGTAYEQYF.

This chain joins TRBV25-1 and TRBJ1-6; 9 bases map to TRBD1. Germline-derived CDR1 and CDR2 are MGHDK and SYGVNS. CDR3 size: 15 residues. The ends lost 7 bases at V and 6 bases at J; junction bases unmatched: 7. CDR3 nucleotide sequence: TGTGCCAGCACCCGGGACAGGGCTAGTAATTCACCCCTCCACTTT. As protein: CASTRDRASNSPLHF. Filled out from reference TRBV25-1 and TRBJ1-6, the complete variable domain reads EADIYQTPRYLVIGTGKKITLECSQTMGHDKMYWYQQDPGMELHLIHYSYGVNSTEKGDLSSESTVSRIRTEHFPLTLESARPSHTSQYLCASTRDRASNSPLHFGNGTRLTVT.

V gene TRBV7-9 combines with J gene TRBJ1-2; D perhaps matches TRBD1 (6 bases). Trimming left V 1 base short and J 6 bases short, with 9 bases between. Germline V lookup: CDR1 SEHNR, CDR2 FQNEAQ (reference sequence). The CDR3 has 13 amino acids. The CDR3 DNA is TGTGCCAGCAGCTTAGAAGAGGGGGATGGCTACACCTTC. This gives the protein CASSLEEGDGYTF.

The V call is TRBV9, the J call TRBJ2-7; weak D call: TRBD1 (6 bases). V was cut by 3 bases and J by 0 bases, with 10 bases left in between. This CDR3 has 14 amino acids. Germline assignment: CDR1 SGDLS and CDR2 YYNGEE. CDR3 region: CASSGGLSSYEQYF. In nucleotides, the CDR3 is TGTGCCAGCAGCGGGGGGCTGAGCTCCTACGAGCAGTACTTC.

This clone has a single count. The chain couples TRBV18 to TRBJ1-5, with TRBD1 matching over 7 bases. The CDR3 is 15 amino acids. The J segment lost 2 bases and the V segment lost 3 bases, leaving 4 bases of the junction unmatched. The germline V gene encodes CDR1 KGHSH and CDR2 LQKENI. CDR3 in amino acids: CASSPFTGGNQPQHF. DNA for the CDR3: TGTGCCAGCTCACCGTTTACAGGGGGCAATCAGCCCCAGCATTTT.

The CDR3 coding sequence is TGCGCCAGCACCCGCCCGGGGGGGCTCACAGATACGCAGTATTTT. The encoded protein is CASTRPGGLTDTQYF. The rearrangement joins TRBV5-1 to TRBJ2-3; TRBD2 matches 8 bases. Germline V gene lookup returns CDR1 SGHRS and CDR2 YFSETQ. The trim removed 6 bases at V and 2 bases at J, leaving 8 bases unmatched. The CDR3 is made up of 15 amino acids.

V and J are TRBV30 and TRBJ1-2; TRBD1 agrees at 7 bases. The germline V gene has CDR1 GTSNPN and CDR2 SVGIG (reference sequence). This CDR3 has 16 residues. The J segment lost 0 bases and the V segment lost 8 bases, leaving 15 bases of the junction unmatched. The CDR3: CAGKSRDRPSNYGYTF. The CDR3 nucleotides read TGTGCCGGGAAATCCCGGGACAGACCCTCTAACTATGGCTACACCTTC.

The CDR3, as DNA: TGTGCCAGCAGTACAGGGGTGGATCAGCCCCAGCATTTT. It yields the protein CASSTGVDQPQHF. The chain carries TRBV6-5 and TRBJ1-5, with 7 positions matching TRBD1. The CDR3 contains 13 residues. Germline V lookup: CDR1 MNHEY, CDR2 SVGAGI. V lost 5 bases, J lost 5 bases, and 3 bases stayed unmatched.

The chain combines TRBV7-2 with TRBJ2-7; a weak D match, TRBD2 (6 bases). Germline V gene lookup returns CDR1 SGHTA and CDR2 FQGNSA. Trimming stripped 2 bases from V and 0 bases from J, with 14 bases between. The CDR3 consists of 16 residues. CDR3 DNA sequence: TGTGCCAGCAGCTTAACTAGCTTCTTAAGCTCCTACGAGCAGTACTTC. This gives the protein CASSLTSFLSSYEQYF.

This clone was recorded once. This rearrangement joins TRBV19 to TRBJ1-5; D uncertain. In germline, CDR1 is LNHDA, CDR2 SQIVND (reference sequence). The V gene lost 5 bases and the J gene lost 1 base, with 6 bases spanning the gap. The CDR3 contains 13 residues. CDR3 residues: CASSSQSNQPQHF. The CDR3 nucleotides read TGTGCCAGTAGTTCGCAGAGCAATCAGCCCCAGCATTTT.

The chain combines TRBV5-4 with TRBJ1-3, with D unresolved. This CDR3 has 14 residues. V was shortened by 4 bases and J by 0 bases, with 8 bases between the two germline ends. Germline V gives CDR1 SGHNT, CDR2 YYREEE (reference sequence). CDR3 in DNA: TGTGCCAGCAGCCATTGGGGCTCTGGAAACACCATATATTTT. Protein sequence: CASSHWGSGNTIYF.

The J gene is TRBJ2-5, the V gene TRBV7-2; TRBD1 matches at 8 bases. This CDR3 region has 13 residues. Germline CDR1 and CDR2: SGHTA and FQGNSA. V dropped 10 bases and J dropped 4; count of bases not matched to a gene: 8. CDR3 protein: CATARGLGETQYF. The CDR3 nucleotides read TGTGCCACCGCCAGGGGGCTCGGAGAGACCCAGTACTTC.

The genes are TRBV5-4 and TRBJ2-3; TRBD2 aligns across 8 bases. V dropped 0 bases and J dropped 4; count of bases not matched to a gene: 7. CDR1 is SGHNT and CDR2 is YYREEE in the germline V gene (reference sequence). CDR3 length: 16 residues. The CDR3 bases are TGTGCCAGCAGCTTGGCCTTTCGAGCGGGGGCAGATACGCAGTATTTT. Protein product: CASSLAFRAGADTQYF.

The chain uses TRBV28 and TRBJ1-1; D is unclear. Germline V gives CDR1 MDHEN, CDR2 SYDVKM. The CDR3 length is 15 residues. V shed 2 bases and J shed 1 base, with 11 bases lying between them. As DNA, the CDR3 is TGTGCCAGCAGTTTACAGTCAGGCCCGAACACTGAAGCTTTCTTT. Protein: CASSLQSGPNTEAFF. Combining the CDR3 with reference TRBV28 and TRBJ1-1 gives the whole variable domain DVKVTQSSRYLVKRTGEKVFLECVQDMDHENMFWYRQDPGLGLRLIYFSYDVKMKEKGDIPEGYSVSREKKERFSLILESASTNQTSMYLCASSLQSGPNTEAFFGQGTRLTVV.

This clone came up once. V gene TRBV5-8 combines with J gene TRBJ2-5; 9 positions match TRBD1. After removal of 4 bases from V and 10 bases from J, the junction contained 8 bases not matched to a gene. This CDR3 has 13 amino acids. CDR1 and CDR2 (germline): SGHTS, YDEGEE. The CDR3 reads CASSLGGQGYQYF. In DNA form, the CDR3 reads TGTGCCAGCAGCCTGGGTGGACAGGGGTACCAGTACTTC.

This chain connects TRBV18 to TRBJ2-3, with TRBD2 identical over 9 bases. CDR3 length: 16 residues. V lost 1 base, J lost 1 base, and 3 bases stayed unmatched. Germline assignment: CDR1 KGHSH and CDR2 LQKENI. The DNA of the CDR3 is TGTGCCAGCTCACCACAGCGGGGGGTCGGCACAGATACGCAGTATTTT. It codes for CASSPQRGVGTDTQYF.

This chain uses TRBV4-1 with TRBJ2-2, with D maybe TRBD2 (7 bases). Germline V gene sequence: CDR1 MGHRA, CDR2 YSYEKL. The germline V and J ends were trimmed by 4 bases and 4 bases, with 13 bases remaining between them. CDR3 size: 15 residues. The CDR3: CASSPGGSFTGELFF. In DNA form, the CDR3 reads TGCGCCAGCAGCCCGGGGGGCAGTTTCACCGGGGAGCTGTTTTTT.

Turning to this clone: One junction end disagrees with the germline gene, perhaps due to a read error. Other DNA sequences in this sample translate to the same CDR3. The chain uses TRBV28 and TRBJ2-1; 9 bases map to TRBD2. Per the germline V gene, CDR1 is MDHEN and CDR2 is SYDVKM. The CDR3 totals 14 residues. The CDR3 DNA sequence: TGTGCCAGCGGGGGAGCGGGAGGCGGCGGTGAGCAATTCTTC. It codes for CASGGAGGGGEQFF. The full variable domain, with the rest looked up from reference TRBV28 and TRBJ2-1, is DVKVTQSSRYLVKRTGEKVFLECVQDMDHENMFWYRQDPGLGLRLIYFSYDVKMKEKGDIPEGYSVSREKKERFSLILESASTNQTSMYLCASGGAGGGGEQFFGPGTRLTVL.

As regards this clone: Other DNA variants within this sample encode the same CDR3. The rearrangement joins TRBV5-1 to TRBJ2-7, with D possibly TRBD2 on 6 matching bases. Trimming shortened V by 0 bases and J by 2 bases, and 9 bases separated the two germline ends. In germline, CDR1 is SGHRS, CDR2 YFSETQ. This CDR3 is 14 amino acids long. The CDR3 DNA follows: TGCGCCAGCAGCTTGGCGGGCGGGGCCTACGAGCAGTACTTC. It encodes CASSLAGGAYEQYF.

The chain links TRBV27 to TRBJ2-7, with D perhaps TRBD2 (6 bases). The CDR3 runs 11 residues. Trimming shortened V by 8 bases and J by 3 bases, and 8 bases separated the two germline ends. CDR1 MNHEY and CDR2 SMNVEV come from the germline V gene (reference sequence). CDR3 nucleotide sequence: TGTGCCAGCGGGGGACTCTACGAGCAGTACTTC. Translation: CASGGLYEQYF.

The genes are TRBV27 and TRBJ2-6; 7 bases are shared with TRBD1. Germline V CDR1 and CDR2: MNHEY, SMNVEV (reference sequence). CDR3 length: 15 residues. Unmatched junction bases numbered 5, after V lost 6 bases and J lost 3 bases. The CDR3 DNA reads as TGTGCCAGCAGCCGACAGGGTTTTGGGGCCAACGTCCTGACTTTC. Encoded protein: CASSRQGFGANVLTF.

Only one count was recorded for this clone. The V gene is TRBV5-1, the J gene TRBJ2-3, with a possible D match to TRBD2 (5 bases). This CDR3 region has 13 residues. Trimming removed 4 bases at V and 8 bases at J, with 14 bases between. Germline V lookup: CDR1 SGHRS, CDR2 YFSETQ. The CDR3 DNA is TGCGCCAGCAGCCAAACGGACGGGGTTACGCAGTATTTT. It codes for CASSQTDGVTQYF.

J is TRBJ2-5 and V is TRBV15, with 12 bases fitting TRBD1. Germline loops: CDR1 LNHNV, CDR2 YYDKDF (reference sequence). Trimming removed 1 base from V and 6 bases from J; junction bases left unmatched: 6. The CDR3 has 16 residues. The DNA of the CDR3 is TGTGCCACCAGCAGAGGCGGGACAGGGGGCGTGAAGACCCAGTACTTC. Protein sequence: CATSRGGTGGVKTQYF.

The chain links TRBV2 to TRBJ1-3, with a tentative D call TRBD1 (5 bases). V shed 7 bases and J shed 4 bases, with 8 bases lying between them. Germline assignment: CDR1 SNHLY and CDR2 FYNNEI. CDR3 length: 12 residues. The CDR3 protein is CASNPGGNTIYF. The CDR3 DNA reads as TGTGCCAGCAATCCAGGGGGAAACACCATATATTTT.